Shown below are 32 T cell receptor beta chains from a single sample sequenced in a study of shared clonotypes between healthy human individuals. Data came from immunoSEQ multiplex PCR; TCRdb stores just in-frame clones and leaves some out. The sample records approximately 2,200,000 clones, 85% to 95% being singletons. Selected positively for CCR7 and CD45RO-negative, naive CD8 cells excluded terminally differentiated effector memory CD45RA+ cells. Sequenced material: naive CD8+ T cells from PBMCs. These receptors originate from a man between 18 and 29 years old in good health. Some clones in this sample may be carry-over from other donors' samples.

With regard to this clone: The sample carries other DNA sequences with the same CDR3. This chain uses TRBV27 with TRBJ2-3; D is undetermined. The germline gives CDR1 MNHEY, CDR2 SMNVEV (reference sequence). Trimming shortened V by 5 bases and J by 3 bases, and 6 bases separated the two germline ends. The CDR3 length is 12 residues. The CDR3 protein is CASSPSTDTQYF. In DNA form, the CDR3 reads TGTGCCAGCAGTCCGTCAACAGATACGCAGTATTTT.

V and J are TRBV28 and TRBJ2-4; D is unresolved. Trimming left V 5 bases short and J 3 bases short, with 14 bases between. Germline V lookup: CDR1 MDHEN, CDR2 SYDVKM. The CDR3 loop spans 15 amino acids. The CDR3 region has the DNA TGTGCCAGCAGTAACCGGGCCCTCAACAAAAACATTCAGTACTTC. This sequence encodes CASSNRALNKNIQYF.

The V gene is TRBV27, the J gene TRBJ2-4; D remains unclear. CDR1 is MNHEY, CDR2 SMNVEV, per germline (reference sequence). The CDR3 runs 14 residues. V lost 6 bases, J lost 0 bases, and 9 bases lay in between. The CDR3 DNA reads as TGTGCCAGCAGCCCGATCCTAGCCAAAAACATTCAGTACTTC. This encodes CASSPILAKNIQYF.

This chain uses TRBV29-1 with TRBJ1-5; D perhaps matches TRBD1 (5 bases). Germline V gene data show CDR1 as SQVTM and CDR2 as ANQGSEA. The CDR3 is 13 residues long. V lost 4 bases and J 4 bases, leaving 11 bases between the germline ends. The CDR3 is CSVVWGYNQPQHF. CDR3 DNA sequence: TGCAGCGTTGTTTGGGGGTATAATCAGCCCCAGCATTTT.

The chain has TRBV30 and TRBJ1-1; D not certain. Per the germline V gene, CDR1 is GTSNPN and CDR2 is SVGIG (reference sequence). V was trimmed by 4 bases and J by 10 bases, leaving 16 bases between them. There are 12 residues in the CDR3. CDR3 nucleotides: TGTGCCTGGACTATATCTCGGTTTGGAGCTTTCTTT. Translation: CAWTISRFGAFF.

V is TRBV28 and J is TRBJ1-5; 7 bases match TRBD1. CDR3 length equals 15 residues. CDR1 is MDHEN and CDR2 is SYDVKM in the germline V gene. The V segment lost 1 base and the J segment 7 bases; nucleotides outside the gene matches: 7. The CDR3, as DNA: TGTGCCAGCAGTTTATTCGCAGGGGGGGTCCAGCCCCAGCATTTT. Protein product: CASSLFAGGVQPQHF.

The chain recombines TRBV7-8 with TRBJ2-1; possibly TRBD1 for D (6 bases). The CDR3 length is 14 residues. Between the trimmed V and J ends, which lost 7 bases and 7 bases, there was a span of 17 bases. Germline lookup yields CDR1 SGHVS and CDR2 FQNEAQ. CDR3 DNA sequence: TGTGCCAGCACCTTGGGAGACAGGACGAATGAGCAGTTCTTC. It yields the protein CASTLGDRTNEQFF.

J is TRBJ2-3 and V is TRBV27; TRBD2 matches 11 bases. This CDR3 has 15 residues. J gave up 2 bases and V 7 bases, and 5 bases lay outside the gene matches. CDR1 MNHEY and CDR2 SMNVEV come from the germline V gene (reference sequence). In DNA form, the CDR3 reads TGTGCCAGCACACGACTAGCGGGACCCACAGATACGCAGTATTTT. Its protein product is CASTRLAGPTDTQYF.

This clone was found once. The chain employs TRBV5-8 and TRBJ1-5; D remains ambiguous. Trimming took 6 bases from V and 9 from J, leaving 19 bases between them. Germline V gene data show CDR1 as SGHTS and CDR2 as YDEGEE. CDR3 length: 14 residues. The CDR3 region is CASTSHRPITPQHF. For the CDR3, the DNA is TGTGCCAGCACCTCACATCGTCCAATCACGCCCCAGCATTTT.

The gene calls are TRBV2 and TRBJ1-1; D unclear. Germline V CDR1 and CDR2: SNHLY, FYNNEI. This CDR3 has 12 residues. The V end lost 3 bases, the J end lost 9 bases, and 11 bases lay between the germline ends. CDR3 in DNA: TGTGCCAGCAGTGAGGGTGGAGTTAAAGCTTTCTTT. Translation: CASSEGGVKAFF.

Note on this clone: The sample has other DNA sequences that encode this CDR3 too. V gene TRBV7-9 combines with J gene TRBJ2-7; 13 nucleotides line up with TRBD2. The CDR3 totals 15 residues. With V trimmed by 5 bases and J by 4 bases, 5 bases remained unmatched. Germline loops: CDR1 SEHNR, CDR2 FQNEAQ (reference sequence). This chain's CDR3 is CASSPWTSGSYEQYF. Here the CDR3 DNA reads TGTGCCAGCAGCCCCTGGACTAGCGGGAGTTACGAGCAGTACTTC.

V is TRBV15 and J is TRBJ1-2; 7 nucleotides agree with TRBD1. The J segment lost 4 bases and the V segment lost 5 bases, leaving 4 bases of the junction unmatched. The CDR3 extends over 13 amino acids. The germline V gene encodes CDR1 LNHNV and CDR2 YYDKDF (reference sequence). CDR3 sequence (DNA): TGTGCCACCAGCTACGGGACAGTCTATGGCTACACCTTC. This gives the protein CATSYGTVYGYTF.

The CDR3 region has the DNA TGTGCCAGCAGCCAAGCTCCGGGTACGCAGTATTTT. It yields the protein CASSQAPGTQYF. The chain employs TRBV4-2 and TRBJ2-3, with D unresolved. Germline CDR1 is LGHNA and CDR2 is YNFKEQ. Trimming took 1 base from V and 8 from J, leaving 7 bases between them. This CDR3 is 12 amino acids long.

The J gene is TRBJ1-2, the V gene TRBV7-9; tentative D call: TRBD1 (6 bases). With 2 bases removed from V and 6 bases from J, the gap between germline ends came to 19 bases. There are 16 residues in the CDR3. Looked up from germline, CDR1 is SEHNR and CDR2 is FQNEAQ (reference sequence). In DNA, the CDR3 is TGTGCCAGCAGCTTAAGCCCCTTTTCGGGGGCGGATGGCTACACCTTC. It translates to CASSLSPFSGADGYTF.

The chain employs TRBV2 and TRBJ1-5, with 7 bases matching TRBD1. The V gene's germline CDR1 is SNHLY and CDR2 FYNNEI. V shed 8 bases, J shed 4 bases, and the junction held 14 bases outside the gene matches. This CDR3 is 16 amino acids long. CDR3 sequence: CASLHTPGQPNQPQHF. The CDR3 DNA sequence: TGTGCCAGCCTCCACACTCCGGGACAGCCGAATCAGCCCCAGCATTTT.

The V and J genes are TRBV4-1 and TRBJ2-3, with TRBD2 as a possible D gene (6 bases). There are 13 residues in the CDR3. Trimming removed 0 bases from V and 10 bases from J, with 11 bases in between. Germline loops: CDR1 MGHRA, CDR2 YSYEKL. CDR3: CASSQDGGGAQYF. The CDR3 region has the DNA TGCGCCAGCAGCCAAGATGGTGGAGGGGCGCAGTATTTT.

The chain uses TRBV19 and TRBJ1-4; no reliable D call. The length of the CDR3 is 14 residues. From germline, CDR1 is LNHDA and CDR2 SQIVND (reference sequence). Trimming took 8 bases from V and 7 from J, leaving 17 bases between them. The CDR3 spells CASHPRALGEKLFF. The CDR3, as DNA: TGTGCCAGTCATCCCAGAGCACTGGGTGAAAAACTGTTTTTT.

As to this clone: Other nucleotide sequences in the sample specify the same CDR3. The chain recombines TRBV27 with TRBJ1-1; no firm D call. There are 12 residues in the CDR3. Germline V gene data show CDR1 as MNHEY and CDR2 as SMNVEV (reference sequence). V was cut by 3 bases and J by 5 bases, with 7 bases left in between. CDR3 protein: CASSFSGTEAFF. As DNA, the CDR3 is TGTGCCAGCAGTTTCAGTGGGACTGAAGCTTTCTTT.

The CDR3 region has the DNA TGTGCCAGCAGTGGGGTAGGGACACACAATTACCAAGAGACCCAGTACTTC. It encodes CASSGVGTHNYQETQYF. V and J are TRBV2 and TRBJ2-5; TRBD1 is a possible D gene (6 bases). Trimming pared 4 bases from V and 0 bases from J, leaving 18 bases between. The CDR3 is 17 amino acids. CDR1 and CDR2 (germline): SNHLY, FYNNEI.

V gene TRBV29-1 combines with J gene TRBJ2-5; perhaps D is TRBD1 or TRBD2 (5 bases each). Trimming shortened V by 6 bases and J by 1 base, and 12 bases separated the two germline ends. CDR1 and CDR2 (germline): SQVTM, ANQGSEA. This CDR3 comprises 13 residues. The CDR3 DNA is TGCAGCGTCGATCCGGGACCCCAAGAGACCCAGTACTTC. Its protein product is CSVDPGPQETQYF.

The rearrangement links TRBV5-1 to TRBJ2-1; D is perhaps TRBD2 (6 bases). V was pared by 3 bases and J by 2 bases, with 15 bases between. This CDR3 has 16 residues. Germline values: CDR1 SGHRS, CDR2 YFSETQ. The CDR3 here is CASSSGRSLPYNEQFF. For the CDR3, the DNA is TGCGCCAGCAGCTCGGGGAGGTCCCTCCCCTACAATGAGCAGTTCTTC.

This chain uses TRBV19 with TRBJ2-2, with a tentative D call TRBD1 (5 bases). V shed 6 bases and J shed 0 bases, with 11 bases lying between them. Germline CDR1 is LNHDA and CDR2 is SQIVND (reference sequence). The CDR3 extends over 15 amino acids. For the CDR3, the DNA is TGTGCCAGTAGCACCCGCAGGGCGAACACCGGGGAGCTGTTTTTT. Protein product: CASSTRRANTGELFF.

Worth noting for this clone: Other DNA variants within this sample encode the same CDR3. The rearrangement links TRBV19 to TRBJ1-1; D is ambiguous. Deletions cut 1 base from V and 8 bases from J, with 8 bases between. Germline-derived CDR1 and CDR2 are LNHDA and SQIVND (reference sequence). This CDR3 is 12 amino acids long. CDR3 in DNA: TGTGCCAGTAGTATAGGCCTCAGCGAAGCTTTCTTT. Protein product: CASSIGLSEAFF.

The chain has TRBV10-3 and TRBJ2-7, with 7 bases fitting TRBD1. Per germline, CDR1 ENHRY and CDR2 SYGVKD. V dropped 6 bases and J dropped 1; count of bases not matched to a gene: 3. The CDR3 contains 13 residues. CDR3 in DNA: TGTGCCATCAGAGCGGACAGGTCCTACGAGCAGTACTTC. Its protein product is CAIRADRSYEQYF.

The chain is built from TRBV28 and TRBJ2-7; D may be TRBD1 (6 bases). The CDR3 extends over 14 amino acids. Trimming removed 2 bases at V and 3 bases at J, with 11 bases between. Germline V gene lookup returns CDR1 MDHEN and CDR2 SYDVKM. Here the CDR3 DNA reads TGTGCCAGCAGTTTAAAGTACAGGGACTACGAGCAGTACTTC. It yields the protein CASSLKYRDYEQYF.

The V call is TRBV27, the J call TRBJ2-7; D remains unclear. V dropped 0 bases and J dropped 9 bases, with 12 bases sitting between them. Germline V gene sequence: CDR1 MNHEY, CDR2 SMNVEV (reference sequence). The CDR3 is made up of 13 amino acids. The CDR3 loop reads CASSLSNRVPQYF. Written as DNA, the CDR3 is TGTGCCAGCAGTTTATCGAATAGGGTGCCGCAGTACTTC.

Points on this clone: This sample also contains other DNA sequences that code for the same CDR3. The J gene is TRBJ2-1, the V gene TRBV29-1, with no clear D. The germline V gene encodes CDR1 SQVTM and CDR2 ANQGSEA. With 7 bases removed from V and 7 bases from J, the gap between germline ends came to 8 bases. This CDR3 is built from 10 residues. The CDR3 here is CSAVSNEQFF. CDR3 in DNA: TGCAGCGCTGTTTCGAATGAGCAGTTCTTC.

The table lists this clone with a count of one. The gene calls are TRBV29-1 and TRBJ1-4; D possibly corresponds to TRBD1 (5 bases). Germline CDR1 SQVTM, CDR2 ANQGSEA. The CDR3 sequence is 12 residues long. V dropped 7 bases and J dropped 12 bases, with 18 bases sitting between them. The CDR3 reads CSAIDSPGELFF. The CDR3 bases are TGCAGCGCAATCGACAGTCCTGGGGAACTGTTTTTT.

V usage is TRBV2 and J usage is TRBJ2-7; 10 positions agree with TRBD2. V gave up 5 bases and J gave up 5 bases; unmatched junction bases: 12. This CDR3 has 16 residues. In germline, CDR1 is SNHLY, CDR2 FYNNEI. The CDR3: CASSYPLAGEEDEQYF. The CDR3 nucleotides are TGTGCCAGCAGTTACCCTCTAGCGGGAGAGGAGGACGAGCAGTACTTC.

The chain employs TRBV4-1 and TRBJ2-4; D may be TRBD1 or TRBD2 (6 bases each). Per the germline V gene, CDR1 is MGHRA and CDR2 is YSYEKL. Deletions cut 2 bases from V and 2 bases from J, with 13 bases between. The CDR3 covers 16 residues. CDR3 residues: CASSQNNRDSKNIQYF. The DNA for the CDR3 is TGCGCCAGCAGCCAAAATAACAGGGACTCCAAAAACATTCAGTACTTC.

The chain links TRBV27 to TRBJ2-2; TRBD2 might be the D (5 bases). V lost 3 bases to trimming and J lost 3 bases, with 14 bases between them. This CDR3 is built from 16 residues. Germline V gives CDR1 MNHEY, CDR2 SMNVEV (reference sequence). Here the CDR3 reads CASSFGSLRDTGELFF. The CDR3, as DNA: TGTGCCAGCAGTTTTGGATCCCTGCGGGACACCGGGGAGCTGTTTTTT.

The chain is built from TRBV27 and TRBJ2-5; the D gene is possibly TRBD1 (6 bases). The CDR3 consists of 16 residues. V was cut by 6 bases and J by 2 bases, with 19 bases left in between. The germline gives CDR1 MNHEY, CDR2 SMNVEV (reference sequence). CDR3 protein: CASSHWGHSLQETQYF. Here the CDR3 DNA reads TGTGCCAGCAGCCACTGGGGGCACAGCTTACAAGAGACCCAGTACTTC.